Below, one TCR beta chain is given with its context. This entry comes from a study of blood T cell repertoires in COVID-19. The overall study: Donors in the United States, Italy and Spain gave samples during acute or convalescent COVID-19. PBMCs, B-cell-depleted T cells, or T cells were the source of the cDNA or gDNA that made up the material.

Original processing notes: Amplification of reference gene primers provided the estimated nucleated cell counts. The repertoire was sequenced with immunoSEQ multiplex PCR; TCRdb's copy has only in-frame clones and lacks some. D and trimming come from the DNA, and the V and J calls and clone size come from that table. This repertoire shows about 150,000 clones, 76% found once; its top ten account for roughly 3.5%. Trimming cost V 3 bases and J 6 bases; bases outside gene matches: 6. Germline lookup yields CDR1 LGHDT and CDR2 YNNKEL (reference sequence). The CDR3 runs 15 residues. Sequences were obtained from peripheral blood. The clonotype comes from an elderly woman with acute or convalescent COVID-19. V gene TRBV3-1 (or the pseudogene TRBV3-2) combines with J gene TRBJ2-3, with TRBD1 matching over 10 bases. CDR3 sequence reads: CASSHPGTGEDTQYF. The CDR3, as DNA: TGTGCCAGCAGCCATCCCGGGACAGGGGAGGATACGCAGTATTTT.